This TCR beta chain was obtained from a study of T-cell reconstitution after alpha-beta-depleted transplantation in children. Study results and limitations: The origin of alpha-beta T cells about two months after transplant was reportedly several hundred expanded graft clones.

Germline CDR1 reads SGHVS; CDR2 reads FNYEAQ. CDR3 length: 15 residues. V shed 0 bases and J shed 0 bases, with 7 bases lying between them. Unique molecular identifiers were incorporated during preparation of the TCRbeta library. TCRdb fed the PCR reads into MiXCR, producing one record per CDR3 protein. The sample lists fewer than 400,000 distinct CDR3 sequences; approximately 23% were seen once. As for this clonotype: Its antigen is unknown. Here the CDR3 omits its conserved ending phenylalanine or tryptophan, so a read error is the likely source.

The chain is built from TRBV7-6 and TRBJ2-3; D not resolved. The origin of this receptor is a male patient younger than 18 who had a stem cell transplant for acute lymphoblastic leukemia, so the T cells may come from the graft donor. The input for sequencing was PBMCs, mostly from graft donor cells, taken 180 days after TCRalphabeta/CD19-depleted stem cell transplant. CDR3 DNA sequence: TGTGCCAGCAGCTTAGCAAGGGCTAGCACAGATACGCAGTATTCT. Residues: CASSLARASTDTQYS.